The 5 T cell receptor beta chains listed next were all sequenced from one sample in a study of blood T cells in healthy people across ages. A second PCR of about 7 to 12 cycles used a sample-barcoded 5' primer and a J-beta primer mix. TCRdb re-derived calls from the 5' RACE reads in MiXCR, one entry per CDR3 protein. The table has hundreds of thousands of distinct CDR3 sequences, about 42% seen once. Material: blood. Every receptor here comes from a man aged 55 to 70 in good health.

This chain uses TRBV7-9 with TRBJ2-5; D unresolved. Per germline, CDR1 SEHNR and CDR2 FQNEAQ (reference sequence). The V end was cut by 2 bases, the J end by 4 bases, with 14 bases between. This CDR3 has 15 residues. The CDR3 DNA follows: TGTGCCAGCAGCTTAAGTCTGGGGAAGGGAGAGACCCAGTACTTC. It is translated as CASSLSLGKGETQYF.

This chain joins TRBV6-1 and TRBJ1-2; D is unresolved. This CDR3 contains 15 residues. Germline V gene data show CDR1 as MNHNS and CDR2 as SASEGT. Trimming stripped 8 bases from V and 0 bases from J, with 16 bases between. The CDR3 sequence is CASASISVSNYGYTF. As DNA, the CDR3 is TGTGCCAGCGCTTCAATCAGCGTTTCTAACTATGGCTACACCTTC.

As concerns this clonotype: The junction departs from germline at one end; a sequencing error may be responsible. The chain links TRBV27 to TRBJ2-3; 9 nucleotides align to TRBD2. Germline V gene data show CDR1 as MNHEY and CDR2 as SMNVEV (reference sequence). This CDR3 is 16 amino acids long. CDR3 sequence: CASSDQRGASTDAQYF. The DNA of the CDR3 is TGTGCCAGCAGCGATCAGCGGGGGGCCTCCACAGATGCGCAGTATTTT.

The V gene is TRBV20-1, the J gene TRBJ2-1; the match to TRBD2 covers 12 bases. V shed 5 bases and J 9 bases; nucleotides not matched to a gene: 11. Per germline, CDR1 DFQATT and CDR2 SNEGSKA (reference sequence). The CDR3 consists of 15 residues. The CDR3 is CSASWTSGVVGEQFF. The DNA for the CDR3 is TGCAGTGCTTCATGGACTAGCGGGGTTGTAGGTGAGCAGTTCTTC.

The chain combines TRBV20-1 with TRBJ1-5; 9 bases align to TRBD1. CDR3 length: 19 residues. J gave up 7 bases and V 0 bases, and 19 bases lay outside the gene matches. The germline V gene has CDR1 DFQATT and CDR2 SNEGSKA (reference sequence). CDR3 DNA: TGCAGTGCTAGAGATTTTAGTGGGGGACAGGGTATAGTTCGGCAGCCCCAGCATTTT. It is translated as CSARDFSGGQGIVRQPQHF.